This TCR beta chain is drawn from a study of cytomegalovirus exposure and HLA in healthy donors. The CDR3 covers 16 residues. J gave up 4 bases and V 2 bases, and 8 bases lay outside the gene matches. Germline V gene sequence: CDR1 MNHEY, CDR2 SMNVEV (reference sequence). Of note for this clone: Its specificity is unknown.

In the PCR, 60 Vbeta and 13 Jbeta primers were used. Sequencing was performed with immunoSEQ multiplex PCR; in TCRdb, only in-frame clones are kept and a portion is missing. The sample records about 160,000 clones, about 80% being singletons. Points from the study as a whole: Earlier analysis yielded a pattern in which most TCR beta V segments were productive about 90% or about 30% of the time. In a later analysis, donors in an Asian-associated ancestry cluster reportedly had fewer N-insertions in productive TCRs than the cohort mean.

The chain links TRBV27 to TRBJ1-5; 7 bases are shared with TRBD1. Input material: PBMCs. The sequence came from a man between 50 and 59 years old in good health and CMV-seropositive. The CDR3 sequence: CASSLGGRGFNQPQHF. As DNA, the CDR3 is TGTGCCAGCAGTTTAGGGGGCAGGGGGTTTAATCAGCCCCAGCATTTT.